Listed below are T cell receptor beta chains from one sample, sequenced in a study of TIL therapy for anti-PD-1-resistant metastatic lung cancer. Generated by immunoSEQ multiplex PCR, the TCRdb table keeps only in-frame clones and is missing some. The sample lists nearly 60,000 clones, more than 60% occurring once. Sequenced here: blood, sampled at baseline. All receptors come from a person between 25 and 79 years old with non-small cell lung cancer. CDR3s include the opening cysteine and the closing phenylalanine or tryptophan. D genes are given only for firm matches. The size field is filled for only some rows; it gives once, few, many or a size class.

D gene	V gene	clone size	J gene	CDR3 DNA	CDR3 protein
.	TRBV19	.	TRBJ1-3	TGTGCCAGTAGTATAAGCGGCTCCACCATCTCCTCTGGAAACACCATATATTTT	CASSISGSTISSGNTIYF
TRBD2	TRBV7-2	few	TRBJ2-1	TGTGCCAGCAGCCATAGCGGGGGGTCGTCCTACAATGAGCAGTTCTTC	CASSHSGGSSYNEQFF
TRBD2	TRBV18	.	TRBJ2-1	TGTGCCAGCTCACGGACGACTAGCGGGGAGGGTGAGCAGTTCTTC	CASSRTTSGEGEQFF
.	TRBV5-6	.	TRBJ1-4	TGTGCCAGCAGCCTGTTACAGGGAGGTAATGAAAAACTGTTTTTT	CASSLLQGGNEKLFF
.	TRBV28	.	TRBJ1-1	TGTGCCAGCAGATTGGGCACTGAAGCTTTCTTT	CASRLGTEAFF
TRBD1	TRBV19	.	TRBJ2-2	TGTGCCAGTAGTAATGGACAGGGGAACACCGGGGAGCTGTTTTTT	CASSNGQGNTGELFF
TRBD1	TRBV5-1	.	TRBJ2-1	TGCGCCAGCAGCTCCGGGACAGGGTCGAATGAGCAGTTCTTC	CASSSGTGSNEQFF
TRBD2	TRBV5-1	.	TRBJ2-2	TGCGCCAGCAGCTTTCAAGGGACTACCACCGGCACCGGGGAGCTGTTTTTT	CASSFQGTTTGTGELFF
.	TRBV14	.	TRBJ2-5	TGTGCCAGCAGCCTACGGACCGGACAAGAGACCCAGTACTTC	CASSLRTGQETQYF
TRBD1	TRBV6-5	few	TRBJ1-5	TGTGCCAGCCGGACAGGGGACCAGCCCCAGCATTTT	CASRTGDQPQHF
TRBD2	TRBV4-3	.	TRBJ2-7	TGCGCCAGCAGCCAAGGTCGGGGACTAGCGGGGGGCCTCCAGTACTTC	CASSQGRGLAGGLQYF
.	TRBV5-4	.	TRBJ1-1	TGTGCCAGCAGCTCACCGGTGGACACTGAAGCTTTCTTT	CASSSPVDTEAFF
.	TRBV7-8	.	TRBJ2-5	TGTGCCAGCAGCTTTTTGGGGACGGGTGAGACCCAGTACTTC	CASSFLGTGETQYF
.	TRBV28	few	TRBJ1-4	TGTGCCAGCAGTTTATCGGGGGCAACTAATGAAAAACTGTTTTTT	CASSLSGATNEKLFF
TRBD1	TRBV5-4	.	TRBJ2-5	TGTGCCAGCGGACAGGATATCCAGTACTTC	CASGQDIQYF
TRBD1	TRBV7-2	few	TRBJ1-6	TGTGCCAGCAGCTTTGGTGACAGGGACTTTTCACCCCTCCACTTT	CASSFGDRDFSPLHF
TRBD1	TRBV11-2	.	TRBJ2-7	TGTGCCAGCAGCCCCCGGACAGGACCCTACGAGCAGTACTTC	CASSPRTGPYEQYF
.	TRBV19	few	TRBJ1-2	TGTGCCAGTAACGGGGACTTCTATGGCTACACCTTC	CASNGDFYGYTF
.	TRBV9	once	TRBJ1-2	TGTGCCAGCAGCGCCTCGATGATCAGGCGGAACTATGGCTACACCTTC	CASSASMIRRNYGYTF
TRBD1	TRBV5-1	few	TRBJ2-7	TGCGCCAGCAGCTTAGAACAGGGGCACGAGCAGTACTTC	CASSLEQGHEQYF
.	TRBV7-6	.	TRBJ2-7	TGTGCCAGCAGCTCGAAAAACGGGGTCGAGCAGTACTTC	CASSSKNGVEQYF
TRBD1	TRBV28	.	TRBJ2-7	TGTGCCAGCAGTACAACTCAGACAGGGGCCCCCTCCTACGAGCAGTACTTC	CASSTTQTGAPSYEQYF
TRBD2	TRBV4-1	.	TRBJ2-2	TGCGCCAGCAGCCATAGCGGGGCGAACACCGGGGAGCTGTTTTTT	CASSHSGANTGELFF
TRBD1	TRBV9	.	TRBJ2-2	TGTGCCAGCAGCGTCAAAAAAGGATTCGACAGGGTGAACACCGGGGAGCTGTTTTTT	CASSVKKGFDRVNTGELFF
TRBD1	TRBV28	.	TRBJ1-2	TGTGCCAGCATTAGGACAGGGGATGGCTACACCTTC	CASIRTGDGYTF
.	TRBV28	.	TRBJ2-7	TGTGCCAGCAGTTTAACGGGGTACGAGCAGTACTTC	CASSLTGYEQYF
.	TRBV6-5	.	TRBJ1-1	TGTGCCAGCACCAAAGGGGACACTGAAGCTTTCTTT	CASTKGDTEAFF
.	TRBV7-2	.	TRBJ1-5	TGTGCCAGCAGCTGGCGGGGTTACTCTAGCAATCAGCCCCAGCATTTT	CASSWRGYSSNQPQHF
TRBD2	TRBV18	.	TRBJ2-7	TGTGCCAGCTCACCAGTTTCGACTAGCGGGTACTACGAGCAGTACTTC	CASSPVSTSGYYEQYF
.	TRBV6-5	.	TRBJ1-6	TGTGCCAGCAGTTACTTTGGGGGGAGCTCTAATTCACCCCTCCACTTT	CASSYFGGSSNSPLHF
.	TRBV7-2	few	TRBJ2-6	TGTGCCAGCAGCTTAGGTCCGGGGGCTGGGGCCAACGTCCTGACTTTC	CASSLGPGAGANVLTF
.	TRBV18	.	TRBJ1-1	TGTGCCAGCTCACCTGCCGGACAGAACACTGAAGCTTTCTTT	CASSPAGQNTEAFF
.	TRBV6-5	.	TRBJ2-7	TGTGCCAGCAGTTACGCAACCGAGCAGTACTTC	CASSYATEQYF
.	TRBV29-1	once	TRBJ1-5	TGCAGCGTTAGGTGGGGGGGCGCAGGCAATCAGCCCCAGCATTTT	CSVRWGGAGNQPQHF
.	TRBV7-8	.	TRBJ2-1	TGTGCCAGCAGCCCCCTAAAGGGCTACAATGAGCAGTTCTTC	CASSPLKGYNEQFF
TRBD2	TRBV9	.	TRBJ2-7	TGTGCCAGCAGCGCCACCCCCGGGACAAGTAGCGGGAGCGAGCAGTACTTC	CASSATPGTSSGSEQYF
.	TRBV28	.	TRBJ1-1	TGTGCCAGCAGTTTGGGGTCAGATTACACTGAAGCTTTCTTT	CASSLGSDYTEAFF
.	TRBV19	.	TRBJ1-3	TGTGCCAGTAGTAGAAGGACGGACTCATCTGGAAACACCATATATTTT	CASSRRTDSSGNTIYF
.	TRBV9	.	TRBJ2-2	TGTGCCAGCAGCGTACATCTAAACACCGGGGAGCTGTTTTTT	CASSVHLNTGELFF
TRBD1	TRBV4-2	.	TRBJ1-4	TGTGCCAGCAGCCAAGATGGGACAGGAGAAAAACTGTTTTTT	CASSQDGTGEKLFF